The 14 T cell receptor beta chains below come from one sample, sequenced in a study of molecular identifiers for immune sequencing clone quantification. TCRdb ran MiXCR on the PCR reads and lists one entry per CDR3 protein. The sample has about 640,000 distinct CDR3 sequences, 15% to 20% seen once. The sample was naive CD8+ T cells from blood, with Jurkat cell RNA spiked in. The subset here: FACS-sorted CD8+CD4-CCR7+CD45RA+ naive T cells. These receptor sequences come from a human donor in good health. Some libraries in this study had Jurkat cell RNA spiked in.

This clonotype has more than one count but fewer than ten. The chain recombines TRBV5-4 with TRBJ2-7; the D call may be TRBD1 or TRBD2 (5 bases each). Germline-derived CDR1 and CDR2 are SGHNT and YYREEE (reference sequence). The CDR3 runs to 14 residues. V lost 0 bases, J lost 4 bases, and 11 bases lay in between. CDR3 sequence: CASSLGDDRYEQYF. CDR3 sequence (DNA): TGTGCCAGCAGCTTGGGGGACGACCGTTACGAGCAGTACTTC. The full variable domain, rest sourced from reference TRBV5-4 and TRBJ2-7, is ETGVTQSPTHLIKTRGQQVTLRCSSQSGHNTVSWYQQALGQGPQFIFQYYREEENGRGNFPPRFSGLQFPNYSSELNVNALELDDSALYLCASSLGDDRYEQYFGPGTRLTVT.

The chain couples TRBV19 to TRBJ2-2; possibly TRBD1 or TRBD2 for D (6 bases each). The CDR3 extends over 17 amino acids. Germline lookup yields CDR1 LNHDA and CDR2 SQIVND (reference sequence). V lost 3 bases, J lost 4 bases, and 18 bases lay in between. For the CDR3, the DNA is TGTGCCAGTAGTATGACCACGGGGGCCCTGGGCACCGGGGAGCTGTTTTTT. Protein sequence: CASSMTTGALGTGELFF.

Details on this clonotype: Since a much larger clone is just one base distant, this may be a read error. CDR3 protein: CSARDDRNGGPRSNQPQHF. The CDR3 DNA follows: TGCAGTGCTAGAGATGACCGAAACGGGGGGCCCAGGAGCAATCAGCCCCAGCATTTT. This chain connects TRBV20-1 to TRBJ1-5, with a tentative D call TRBD1 (6 bases). V was cut by 0 bases and J by 1 base, with 22 bases left in between. This CDR3 comprises 19 residues. Germline V gene sequence: CDR1 DFQATT, CDR2 SNEGSKA (reference sequence).

This clonotype was picked up one time. Given a much more abundant clone one base away, this may be a read error. This chain links TRBV20-1 with TRBJ2-7; D remains unclear. Deletions cut 0 bases from V and 1 base from J, with 7 bases between. Germline V CDR1 and CDR2: DFQATT, SNEGSKA (reference sequence). The CDR3 runs to 13 residues. CDR3 DNA: TGCAGTGCTAGAGATCCCCAATCCTACGAGCAGTACTTC. It translates to CSARDPQSYEQYF.

In its sample, this clonotype was seen a few times. The chain couples TRBV27 to TRBJ1-1; 10 bases align to TRBD1. The V segment lost 7 bases and the J segment 6 bases; nucleotides outside the gene matches: 8. CDR3 length: 14 amino acids. Per germline, CDR1 MNHEY and CDR2 SMNVEV (reference sequence). The DNA for the CDR3 is TGTGCCAGCAAAAGGACAGGGGGAGATTCTGAAGCTTTCTTT. Protein sequence: CASKRTGGDSEAFF.

This clonotype has just a few counts. A much bigger clone sits one base away, suggesting this may be a read error. This chain uses TRBV27 with TRBJ1-1, with no clear D. Trimming cost V 5 bases and J 6 bases, with 22 bases left between them. Germline V CDR1 and CDR2: MNHEY, SMNVEV (reference sequence). The CDR3 length is 16 residues. CDR3 in amino acids: CASSPPGFMTGSEAFF. DNA for the CDR3: TGTGCCAGCAGTCCCCCGGGGTTCATGACGGGCTCTGAAGCTTTCTTT.

This clonotype has only a few counts. The chain links TRBV5-1 to TRBJ2-5; tentative D call: TRBD1 (5 bases). Per the germline V gene, CDR1 is SGHRS and CDR2 is YFSETQ. Trimming shortened V by 0 bases and J by 8 bases, and 20 bases separated the two germline ends. The CDR3 contains 16 residues. CDR3 residues: CASSLGGGRARFTQYF. In DNA, the CDR3 is TGCGCCAGCAGCTTGGGAGGCGGCAGGGCTCGGTTTACCCAGTACTTC.

Many counts were recorded for this clonotype. This sequence joins TRBV19 and TRBJ2-3; a possible D gene is TRBD2 (5 bases). The length of the CDR3 is 14 residues. Germline CDR1 LNHDA, CDR2 SQIVND (reference sequence). V lost 3 bases and J 4 bases, leaving 11 bases between the germline ends. CDR3 sequence: CASSIRRPADTQYF. CDR3 DNA sequence: TGTGCCAGTAGTATTCGGAGGCCCGCAGATACGCAGTATTTT. Together with reference TRBV19 and TRBJ2-3, the CDR3 gives the full variable domain: DGGITQSPKYLFRKEGQNVTLSCEQNLNHDAMYWYRQDPGQGLRLIYYSQIVNDFQKGDIAEGYSVSREKKESFPLTVTSAQKNPTAFYLCASSIRRPADTQYFGPGTRLTVL.

This clonotype was counted ten times or more. The V gene is TRBV25-1, the J gene TRBJ2-1; D uncertain. V shed 3 bases and J shed 7 bases, with 7 bases lying between them. CDR1 is MGHDK, CDR2 SYGVNS, per germline. This CDR3 spans 12 amino acids. The CDR3 DNA follows: TGTGCCAGCAGTGACACTCCTAATGAGCAGTTCTTC. Its protein product is CASSDTPNEQFF.

This clonotype showed up many times. The rearrangement joins TRBV4-3 to TRBJ2-7, with D possibly being TRBD1 (6 bases). The CDR3 is 15 amino acids. Germline V gives CDR1 LGHNA, CDR2 YSLEER. V lost 0 bases, J lost 3 bases, and 12 bases lay in between. CDR3 DNA sequence: TGCGCCAGCAGCCAAGACAGGGGCATGAACTACGAGCAGTACTTC. Translating gives CASSQDRGMNYEQYF.

In its sample, this clonotype was seen many times. This chain joins TRBV27 and TRBJ2-7; D tentatively fits TRBD1 or TRBD2 (5 bases each). V was clipped by 3 bases and J by 7 bases, with 22 bases between them. Looked up from germline, CDR1 is MNHEY and CDR2 is SMNVEV (reference sequence). The CDR3 loop spans 16 amino acids. CDR3 nucleotides: TGTGCCAGCAGTTTCCCGACCGGGACGGGGCTGCGGGAGCAGTACTTC. It codes for CASSFPTGTGLREQYF.

This clonotype was counted many times. The gene calls are TRBV15 and TRBJ2-3; D is undetermined. Germline CDR1 is LNHNV and CDR2 is YYDKDF (reference sequence). With 8 bases removed from V and 4 bases from J, the gap between germline ends came to 7 bases. This CDR3 is 11 amino acids long. The CDR3 coding sequence is TGTGCCACCTTAGGTCCAGATACGCAGTATTTT. It specifies CATLGPDTQYF.

The chain joins TRBV5-3 to TRBJ2-1; D not certain. TRBV5-3 is classed as an ORF, of uncertain function. This CDR3 contains 14 residues. The V and J ends lost 8 bases and 7 bases respectively, with 19 bases between them. CDR3 amino acids: CASIAPRRANEQFF. For the CDR3, the DNA is TGTGCCAGCATCGCCCCCCGCCGGGCTAATGAGCAGTTCTTC.

As regards this clonotype: This may be a read error, as it is one base from a much larger clone. The genes are TRBV6-6 and TRBJ2-7, with D possibly being TRBD1 (5 bases). This CDR3 is 15 amino acids long. Deletions cut 2 bases from V and 5 bases from J, with 16 bases between. CDR1 is MNHNY, CDR2 SVGAGI, per germline (reference sequence). CDR3 sequence reads: CASSYLPGWNDEQYF. The CDR3 nucleotides are TGTGCCAGCAGTTACCTGCCAGGGTGGAACGACGAGCAGTACTTC.